The 7 T cell receptor beta chains listed next were all sequenced from one sample in a study of T cell changes during pregnancy in multiple sclerosis. The assay was immunoSEQ multiplex PCR, and TCRdb's table has in-frame clones only and misses some. The repertoire holds tens of thousands of clones, roughly 89% seen once, with less than 0.7% in the top ten. Sequencing used CD4+ T cells from peripheral blood mononuclear cells, obtained in the first trimester of pregnancy. Every receptor here comes from a female donor with multiple sclerosis, enrolled in a pregnancy study.

The chain has TRBV28 and TRBJ2-3; TRBD2 matches at 10 bases. CDR3 length: 17 amino acids. With 2 bases clipped from V and 3 bases from J, the junction kept 8 bases outside the gene matches. CDR1 MDHEN and CDR2 SYDVKM come from the germline V gene. The CDR3 sequence is CASSLGGAGGPTDTQYF. The CDR3, as DNA: TGTGCCAGCAGTTTAGGAGGAGCGGGAGGGCCGACAGATACGCAGTATTTT.

In this sample, this clone turned up once. This chain uses TRBV5-5 with TRBJ1-2; D gene uncertain. Looked up from germline, CDR1 is SGHKS and CDR2 is YYEKEE (reference sequence). CDR3 size: 13 residues. V lost 0 bases and J lost 4, with 7 bases in between. The CDR3 is CASSLDSTYGYTF. CDR3 nucleotides: TGTGCCAGCAGCTTGGACAGCACCTATGGCTACACCTTC.

This rearrangement joins TRBV5-5 to TRBJ1-2; 7 bases match TRBD1. V was pared by 2 bases and J by 4 bases, with 5 bases of the junction left unmatched. The CDR3 runs 14 residues. CDR1 is SGHKS, CDR2 YYEKEE, per germline (reference sequence). The CDR3 nucleotides are TGTGCCAGCAGCTTTGGAAACAGGGGCTATGGCTACACCTTC. Translated: CASSFGNRGYGYTF.

The chain is built from TRBV4-3 and TRBJ1-1, with D possibly matching TRBD1 (5 bases). V was shortened by 3 bases and J by 4 bases, with 15 bases between the two germline ends. Germline V gene sequence: CDR1 LGHNA, CDR2 YSLEER. This CDR3 has 15 amino acids. The CDR3: CASSQLQGVRTEAFF. The CDR3 nucleotides are TGCGCCAGCAGCCAGTTGCAGGGCGTTCGCACTGAAGCTTTCTTT.

The chain employs TRBV10-3 and TRBJ2-1, with TRBD2 identical over 7 bases. The CDR3 is 15 amino acids. V gave up 4 bases and J gave up 8 bases; unmatched junction bases: 11. The germline V gene encodes CDR1 ENHRY and CDR2 SYGVKD. The CDR3 reads CAISAASGWEDEQFF. The CDR3 nucleotides read TGTGCCATCAGTGCAGCTAGCGGTTGGGAGGATGAGCAGTTCTTC.

The chain links TRBV19 to TRBJ1-1; D unclear. The CDR3 runs to 13 residues. V lost 4 bases and J 6 bases, leaving 12 bases between the germline ends. The V gene's germline CDR1 is LNHDA and CDR2 SQIVND (reference sequence). The chain's CDR3 is CASSTPGNAEAFF. DNA of the CDR3: TGTGCCAGTAGTACCCCCGGGAATGCTGAAGCTTTCTTT.

V gene TRBV12-2 combines with J gene TRBJ1-1. TRBV12-2 corresponds to a pseudogene. This CDR3 contains 15 residues. As DNA, the CDR3 is TGTGCAAGTCGCTTAGCCAGCCTCGAATCCGGGGAAGCTTTCTTT. As protein: CASRLASLESGEAFF.